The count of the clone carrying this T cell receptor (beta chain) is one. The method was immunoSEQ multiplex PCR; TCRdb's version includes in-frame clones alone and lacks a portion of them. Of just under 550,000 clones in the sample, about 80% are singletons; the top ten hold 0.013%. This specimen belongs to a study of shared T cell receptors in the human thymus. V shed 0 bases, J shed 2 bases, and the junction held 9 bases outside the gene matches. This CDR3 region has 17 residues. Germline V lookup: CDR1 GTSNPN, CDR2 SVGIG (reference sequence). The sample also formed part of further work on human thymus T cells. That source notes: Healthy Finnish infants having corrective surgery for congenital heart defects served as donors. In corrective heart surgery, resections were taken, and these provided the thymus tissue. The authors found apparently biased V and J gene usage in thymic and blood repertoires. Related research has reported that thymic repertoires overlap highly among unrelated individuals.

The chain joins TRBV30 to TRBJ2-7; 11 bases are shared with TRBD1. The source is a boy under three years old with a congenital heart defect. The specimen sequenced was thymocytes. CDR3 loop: CAWSVRGTGGGPYEQYF. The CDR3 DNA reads TGTGCCTGGAGTGTACGAGGGACAGGGGGGGGTCCCTACGAGCAGTACTTC.